The 2 T cell receptor beta chains reported below all come from one sample, sequenced in a study of response to subunit inactivated influenza vaccine. TCRdb processed the RT-PCR reads anew with MiXCR; each CDR3 protein has one entry. This table has about 240,000 distinct CDR3 sequences, 12% appearing once. The specimen comprised non-naive T cells sorted from PBMCs, sampled 14 to 15 days before vaccination. The origin of the receptors is a man aged 50 to 59 who received an inactivated influenza vaccine.

This clonotype was seen at least ten times. The CDR3 reads CSVAIGGQGDNNEQFF. CDR3 in DNA: TGCAGCGTTGCGATCGGAGGACAGGGGGATAACAATGAGCAGTTCTTC. J is TRBJ2-1 and V is TRBV29-1, with TRBD1 identical over 10 bases. The CDR3 contains 16 residues. CDR1 SQVTM and CDR2 ANQGSEA come from the germline V gene. The ends lost 4 bases at V and 5 bases at J; junction bases unmatched: 11.

J is TRBJ1-1 and V is TRBV5-1; D gene unclear. V gave up 5 bases and J gave up 2 bases, with 19 bases separating them. CDR1 is SGHRS, CDR2 YFSETQ, per germline. The CDR3 is 16 residues long. The CDR3 is CASRPYTVPPNTEAFF. The CDR3 DNA sequence: TGCGCCAGCAGGCCCTACACAGTTCCTCCTAACACTGAAGCTTTCTTT.